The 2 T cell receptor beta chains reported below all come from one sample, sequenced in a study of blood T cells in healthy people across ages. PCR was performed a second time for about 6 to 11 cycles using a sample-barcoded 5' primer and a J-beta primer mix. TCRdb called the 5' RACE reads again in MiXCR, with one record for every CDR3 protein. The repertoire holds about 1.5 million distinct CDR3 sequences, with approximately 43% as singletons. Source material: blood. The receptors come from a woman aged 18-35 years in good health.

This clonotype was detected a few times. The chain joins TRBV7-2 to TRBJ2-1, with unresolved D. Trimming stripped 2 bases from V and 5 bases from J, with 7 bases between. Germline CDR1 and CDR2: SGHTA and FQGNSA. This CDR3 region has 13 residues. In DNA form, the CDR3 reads TGTGCCAGCAGCTTAATTGGTGACAATGAGCAGTTCTTC. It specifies CASSLIGDNEQFF.

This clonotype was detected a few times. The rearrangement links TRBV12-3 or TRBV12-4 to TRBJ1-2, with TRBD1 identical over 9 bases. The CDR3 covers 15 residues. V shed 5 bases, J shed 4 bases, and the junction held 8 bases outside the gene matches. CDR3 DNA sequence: TGTGCCAGCAGTATCGGGACAGGGACGTCCTATGGCTACACCTTC. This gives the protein CASSIGTGTSYGYTF.